Shown below are 27 T cell receptor beta chains from a single sample sequenced in a study of identical twins. TCRdb re-called the 5' RACE reads with MiXCR, one entry per CDR3 protein. The sample holds hundreds of thousands of distinct CDR3 sequences, around 9.6% seen once. Sequences were obtained from memory (CD45RO+) T cells sorted from blood. The receptor set was obtained from a woman aged 18-29 years in good health.

The genes are TRBV5-1 and TRBJ2-5, with a possible D match to TRBD1 (8 bases). This CDR3 has 15 residues. CDR1 and CDR2 from the germline V gene are SGHRS and YFSETQ. Deletions cut 0 bases from V and 5 bases from J, with 14 bases between. The chain's CDR3 is CASSLDRGGLETQYF. The CDR3 coding sequence is TGCGCCAGCAGCTTGGACAGGGGGGGTCTGGAGACCCAGTACTTC.

This clonotype was seen many times. The chain carries TRBV18 and TRBJ2-1; the match to TRBD2 covers 12 bases. CDR3 length: 16 residues. Germline CDR1 is KGHSH and CDR2 is LQKENI. V was clipped by 3 bases and J by 5 bases; unmatched bases: 5. CDR3 DNA: TGTGCCAGCTCACCCCGGACTAGCGGGGCCCACAATGAGCAGTTCTTC. Its protein is CASSPRTSGAHNEQFF.

This clonotype occurred a few times. The rearrangement links TRBV9 to TRBJ2-7, with 9 bases matching TRBD2. There are 13 residues in the CDR3. Per the germline V gene, CDR1 is SGDLS and CDR2 is YYNGEE. The V and J ends lost 3 bases and 6 bases, in that order; junction bases with no gene match: 4. CDR3 bases: TGTGCCAGCAGCGGTAGCGGGAGAGGCGAGCAGTACTTC. Its translation is CASSGSGRGEQYF.

This clonotype showed up just a few times. The V and J genes are TRBV15 and TRBJ1-5; D may be TRBD1 (5 bases). V dropped 5 bases and J dropped 4 bases, with 9 bases sitting between them. Germline-derived CDR1 and CDR2 are LNHNV and YYDKDF (reference sequence). This CDR3 is built from 13 residues. The CDR3 DNA reads TGTGCCACCAGCGGGGACCCTAATCAGCCCCAGCATTTT. This translates into CATSGDPNQPQHF. The full variable domain, in which reference TRBV15 and TRBJ1-5 provide the parts outside the CDR3, is DAMVIQNPRYQVTQFGKPVTLSCSQTLNHNVMYWYQQKSSQAPKLLFHYYDKDFNNEADTPDNFQSRRPNTSFCFLDIRSPGLGDTAMYLCATSGDPNQPQHFGDGTRLSIL.

This clonotype has a count of ten or more. The J gene is TRBJ2-5, the V gene TRBV5-5; D possibly corresponds to TRBD2 (5 bases). The length of the CDR3 is 15 residues. Germline V CDR1 and CDR2: SGHKS, YYEKEE (reference sequence). The V end was cut by 2 bases, the J end by 0 bases, with 11 bases between. The CDR3 is CASSFRGLNQETQYF. The CDR3 nucleotides are TGTGCCAGCAGCTTTAGAGGACTGAACCAAGAGACCCAGTACTTC.

This clonotype was counted between two and nine times. DNA of the CDR3: TGTGCCAGCAGCCAAACCGGGACTTACCAAAAAAACAATGAGCAGTTCTTC. Translation gives CASSQTGTYQKNNEQFF. The rearrangement uses TRBV3-1 and TRBJ2-1; D perhaps matches TRBD2 (6 bases). Trimming removed 2 bases at V and 5 bases at J, with 19 bases between. The CDR3 contains 17 residues. Germline values: CDR1 LGHDT, CDR2 YNNKEL (reference sequence).

The CDR3, as DNA: TGTGCCAGCCTTGCGGGAGCATACGAGCAGTACTTC. This encodes CASLAGAYEQYF. V is TRBV2 and J is TRBJ2-7, with 7 bases fitting TRBD2. The CDR3 runs 12 residues. With V trimmed by 8 bases and J by 4 bases, 5 bases remained unmatched. Germline V CDR1 and CDR2: SNHLY, FYNNEI.

This chain links TRBV5-1 with TRBJ2-4, with TRBD2 as a possible D gene (6 bases). The germline gives CDR1 SGHRS, CDR2 YFSETQ. With 2 bases removed from V and 7 bases from J, the gap between germline ends came to 16 bases. The CDR3 spans 15 residues. For the CDR3, the DNA is TGCGCCAGCAGCTTAGGTGAAGACGGGAGCAACATTCAGTACTTC. Translated: CASSLGEDGSNIQYF.

In this sample, this clonotype turned up a few times. The chain carries TRBV7-6 and TRBJ2-4; tentatively, D is TRBD2 (6 bases). Trimming removed 2 bases at V and 8 bases at J, with 22 bases between. Germline loops: CDR1 SGHVS, CDR2 FNYEAQ. The CDR3 runs 17 residues. The CDR3 coding sequence is TGTGCCAGCAGCTTAATAGATTTGGGGTCCGGGAGTGACATTCAGTACTTC. Its protein is CASSLIDLGSGSDIQYF.

The CDR3 spells CASSSLADTGELFF. The CDR3 DNA sequence: TGTGCCAGCAGCTCCCTGGCAGACACCGGGGAGCTGTTTTTT. The rearrangement joins TRBV7-8 to TRBJ2-2; no reliable D call. V was clipped by 4 bases and J by 3 bases, with 9 bases between them. This CDR3 contains 14 residues. Germline CDR1 is SGHVS and CDR2 is FQNEAQ.

This clonotype was observed a few times. This chain connects TRBV3-1 to TRBJ2-3; tentative D call: TRBD1 (5 bases). In germline, CDR1 is LGHDT, CDR2 YNNKEL (reference sequence). Trimming took off 3 bases at V and 1 base at J, with 11 bases between the two ends. This CDR3 is 15 amino acids long. DNA for the CDR3: TGTGCCAGCAGCCACGTTCAGGGCGGCACAGATACGCAGTATTTT. Translated, it gives CASSHVQGGTDTQYF.

This clonotype was observed a handful of times. CDR3: CASSWGGATYEQYF. The CDR3 region has the DNA TGTGCCAGCAGCTGGGGCGGGGCGACCTACGAGCAGTACTTC. This chain uses TRBV11-3 with TRBJ2-7, with D possibly TRBD2 on 6 matching bases. V was shortened by 4 bases and J by 2 bases, with 12 bases between the two germline ends. The germline V gene encodes CDR1 SGHNT and CDR2 YENEEA. The CDR3 is 14 amino acids.

A few counts support this clonotype. The rearrangement uses TRBV28 and TRBJ2-7; D is unclear. In germline, CDR1 is MDHEN, CDR2 SYDVKM. The length of the CDR3 is 12 residues. The V end was cut by 3 bases, the J end by 7 bases, with 10 bases between. CDR3 loop: CASSFSSREQYF. The CDR3 region has the DNA TGTGCCAGCAGTTTCTCTTCCCGGGAGCAGTACTTC.

J is TRBJ2-7 and V is TRBV6-4; no reliable D call. V lost 3 bases and J 0 bases, leaving 15 bases between the germline ends. Germline loops: CDR1 MRHNA, CDR2 SNTAGT. CDR3 size: 16 residues. CDR3 sequence reads: CASSDGLGWSSYEQYF. CDR3 coding DNA: TGTGCCAGCAGTGATGGGTTGGGCTGGAGCTCCTACGAGCAGTACTTC.

This clonotype has only a few counts. J is TRBJ1-4 and V is TRBV5-6; no definite D call. Trimming shortened V by 5 bases and J by 7 bases, and 15 bases separated the two germline ends. The CDR3 consists of 14 residues. Per germline, CDR1 SGHDT and CDR2 YYEEEE. The CDR3 loop is CASRAEIVGEKLFF. CDR3 in DNA: TGTGCCAGCAGGGCCGAAATCGTGGGTGAAAAACTGTTTTTT.

This clonotype was counted ten times or more. The chain is built from TRBV29-1 and TRBJ2-3; D is unclear. CDR3 length: 10 amino acids. In germline, CDR1 is SQVTM, CDR2 ANQGSEA. Between the trimmed V and J ends, which lost 7 bases and 6 bases, there was a span of 8 bases. CDR3 in amino acids: CSAIGDTQYF. As DNA, the CDR3 is TGCAGCGCAATTGGGGATACGCAGTATTTT.

This clonotype was found many times. The chain couples TRBV7-2 to TRBJ2-3; no definite D call. The CDR3 is 12 amino acids. The V end lost 6 bases, the J end lost 6 bases, and 10 bases lay between the germline ends. Germline V gives CDR1 SGHTA, CDR2 FQGNSA. The CDR3 spells CASSRHRDTQYF. CDR3 sequence (DNA): TGTGCCAGCAGTCGACACCGGGATACGCAGTATTTT.

The V gene is TRBV7-2, the J gene TRBJ2-1; 11 bases are a match to TRBD2. The CDR3 sequence is 15 residues long. The V segment lost 5 bases and the J segment 7 bases; nucleotides outside the gene matches: 7. CDR1 SGHTA and CDR2 FQGNSA come from the germline V gene. Here the CDR3 DNA reads TGTGCCAGCAGCCATAGCGGGGGGGCCGGTAATGAGCAGTTCTTC. Translated, it gives CASSHSGGAGNEQFF.

In its sample, this clonotype was seen many times. The V gene is TRBV6-6, the J gene TRBJ1-2; D not certain. V lost 2 bases and J 8 bases, leaving 9 bases between the germline ends. Germline V lookup: CDR1 MNHNY, CDR2 SVGAGI (reference sequence). CDR3 size: 12 residues. The CDR3 loop reads CASSYLGNGYTF. CDR3 sequence (DNA): TGTGCCAGCAGTTACCTGGGCAACGGCTACACCTTC.

This chain joins TRBV6-2 or TRBV6-3 and TRBJ2-6; either TRBD1 or TRBD2 may supply D (5 bases each). V gave up 0 bases and J gave up 5 bases, with 14 bases separating them. This CDR3 contains 17 residues. Germline CDR1 MNHEY, CDR2 SVGEGT. CDR3 amino acids: CASSYSRAGPRANVLTF. CDR3 coding DNA: TGTGCCAGCAGTTACTCGAGGGCAGGGCCTAGGGCCAACGTCCTGACTTTC.

This clonotype has only a few counts. The chain employs TRBV6-1 and TRBJ2-1; D perhaps matches TRBD1 (6 bases). Looked up from germline, CDR1 is MNHNS and CDR2 is SASEGT. The CDR3 spans 14 residues. Trimming stripped 6 bases from V and 8 bases from J, with 17 bases between. For the CDR3, the DNA is TGTGCCAGCAGATCCCCAGGGGTTAGCGATGAGCAGTTCTTC. Protein product: CASRSPGVSDEQFF.

The chain couples TRBV9 to TRBJ2-2; no definite D call. The CDR3 spans 14 residues. Germline V gene sequence: CDR1 SGDLS, CDR2 YYNGEE. Trimming cost V 6 bases and J 7 bases, with 16 bases left between them. The CDR3 region has the DNA TGTGCCAGCAACCCCCACGGACGTAACGGGGAGCTGTTTTTT. Its translation: CASNPHGRNGELFF.

This chain links TRBV5-6 with TRBJ2-7; D is uncertain. V was shortened by 1 base and J by 6 bases, with 8 bases between the two germline ends. The length of the CDR3 is 12 residues. Germline V gives CDR1 SGHDT, CDR2 YYEEEE. The CDR3 region has the DNA TGTGCCAGCAGCTTGATGCGTAGCGAGCAGTACTTC. This gives the protein CASSLMRSEQYF.

A few counts support this clonotype. The chain combines TRBV20-1 with TRBJ1-2; D uncertain. The V gene lost 2 bases and the J gene lost 4 bases, with 17 bases spanning the gap. The CDR3 totals 15 residues. CDR1 DFQATT and CDR2 SNEGSKA come from the germline V gene (reference sequence). The CDR3 loop reads CSARSGRGRSYGYTF. The CDR3 DNA reads TGCAGTGCTAGATCTGGACGCGGGAGAAGCTATGGCTACACCTTC.

The chain joins TRBV12-3 or TRBV12-4 to TRBJ2-1; D remains ambiguous. The CDR3 consists of 12 residues. Trimming removed 4 bases at V and 10 bases at J, with 11 bases between. CDR3 sequence reads: CASSSIRAEQFF. The CDR3 bases are TGTGCCAGCAGTTCGATAAGGGCCGAGCAGTTCTTC.

The genes are TRBV5-1 and TRBJ2-1; 8 bases are shared with TRBD1. The CDR3 loop spans 14 amino acids. Germline V gene lookup returns CDR1 SGHRS and CDR2 YFSETQ. V was pared by 2 bases and J by 6 bases, with 4 bases of the junction left unmatched. CDR3 residues: CASSFTTGVNEQFF. Here the CDR3 DNA reads TGCGCCAGCAGCTTTACGACAGGGGTCAATGAGCAGTTCTTC.

V gene TRBV12-3 or TRBV12-4 combines with J gene TRBJ2-7; TRBD1 aligns across 7 bases. The length of the CDR3 is 18 residues. V shed 6 bases and J 2 bases; nucleotides not matched to a gene: 19. The CDR3 here is CASRPRRTGLRPTYEQYF. The CDR3 DNA sequence: TGTGCCAGCAGACCTAGGAGGACAGGCTTGAGGCCCACCTACGAGCAGTACTTC.